This is a list of T cell receptor beta chains from one sample in a study of T cells in tuberculosis. Sequenced by immunoSEQ multiplex PCR; TCRdb stores in-frame clones only, minus some. The table has more than 35,000 clones, about 93% seen once; the top ten hold about 6.7%. Sequencing input: PBMCs. All receptors come from a donor between 10 and 35 years old with latent tuberculosis or without tuberculosis infection. Each CDR3 is given with its conserved first and last residue. The D gene is left open where the match is weak. The size entry is marked missing in some rows and otherwise reads once, few, many or a size class.

>-|TRBV27|-|TRBJ1-5
CASSLLQAGMGIEPQHF
TGTGCCAGCAGTTTACTTCAGGCAGGGATGGGGATCGAGCCCCAGCATTTT
>-|TRBV6-1|few|TRBJ2-7
CASSEVDRQYF
TGTGCCAGCAGTGAAGTAGACAGGCAGTACTTC
>-|TRBV10-3|-|TRBJ1-6
CGAMSSYNSPLHF
TGTGGAGCTATGAGCTCCTATAATTCACCCCTCCACTTT
>-|TRBV2|-|TRBJ1-2
CASSESLSGANYGYTF
TGTGCCAGCAGTGAGTCGCTTTCCGGGGCTAACTATGGCTACACCTTC
>-|TRBV9|medium-sized|TRBJ1-1
CASSVVWTGGTEAFF
TGTGCCAGCAGCGTAGTTTGGACGGGGGGTACTGAAGCTTTCTTT
>-|TRBV6-1|-|TRBJ2-7
CASSEPRVPYEQYF
TGTGCCAGCAGTGAACCCAGGGTCCCCTACGAGCAGTACTTC
>-|TRBV6-5|-|TRBJ1-1
CASSYTYAEEAFF
TGTGCCAGCAGTTACACTTATGCGGAAGAAGCTTTCTTT
>TRBD2|TRBV29-1|-|TRBJ2-1
CSGGTSVYNEQFF
TGCAGCGGGGGGACTAGCGTCTACAATGAGCAGTTCTTC
>-|TRBV5-1|-|TRBJ2-1
CASSLDGNNEQFF
TGCGCCAGCAGCTTGGACGGGAACAATGAGCAGTTCTTC
>-|TRBV19|-|TRBJ1-4
CASSKGPTNEKLFF
TGTGCCAGTAGTAAGGGGCCGACTAATGAAAAACTGTTTTTT
>-|TRBV9|-|TRBJ1-6
CASSVEVASPLHF
TGTGCCAGCAGCGTAGAGGTAGCTTCACCCCTCCACTTT
>TRBD1|TRBV19|-|TRBJ2-3
CASSIFGQGTDTQYF
TGTGCCAGTAGTATCTTTGGACAGGGGACAGATACGCAGTATTTT
>TRBD1|TRBV25-1|-|TRBJ2-7
CASSESGAGTGFNEQYF
TGTGCCAGCAGTGAATCGGGGGCCGGGACAGGGTTTAACGAGCAGTACTTC
>-|TRBV15|-|TRBJ2-1
CATSRDSGDAEQFF
TGTGCCACCAGCAGAGATTCGGGAGACGCTGAGCAGTTCTTC
>TRBD1|TRBV7-2|-|TRBJ1-1
CASSLVGLGQGAFNTEAFF
TGTGCCAGCAGCTTAGTGGGGTTGGGGCAGGGGGCTTTTAACACTGAAGCTTTCTTT
>-|TRBV4-1|once|TRBJ1-4
CASSQLRGGNYATNEKLFF
TGCGCCAGCAGCCAACTAAGAGGGGGAAATTATGCAACTAATGAAAAACTGTTTTTT
>-|TRBV4-1|-|TRBJ2-3
CASSQWTGADTQYF
TGCGCCAGCAGCCAATGGACGGGGGCAGATACGCAGTATTTT
>TRBD2|TRBV5-4|-|TRBJ2-1
CASSPRTSGVVGNEQFF
TGTGCCAGCAGCCCGAGGACTAGCGGGGTCGTCGGCAATGAGCAGTTCTTC
>TRBD2|TRBV7-6|-|TRBJ2-7
CASRPGGGYYEQYF
TGTGCCAGCAGGCCGGGGGGTGGTTACTACGAGCAGTACTTC
>TRBD1|TRBV5-1|few|TRBJ1-2
CASSPGQDKGYGYTF
TGCGCCAGCAGCCCCGGACAGGATAAGGGCTATGGCTACACCTTC
>-|TRBV29-1|-|TRBJ1-2
CSAMTPTDGLGGYTF
TGCAGCGCGATGACCCCGACGGACGGACTCGGAGGCTACACCTTC
>TRBD1|TRBV9|-|TRBJ1-4
CASSVQDRDEKLFF
TGTGCCAGCAGCGTACAAGACAGGGATGAAAAACTGTTTTTT
>TRBD2|TRBV2|-|TRBJ2-1
CASSEIIASGGKKITYNEQFF
TGTGCCAGCAGTGAGATTATTGCTAGCGGGGGGAAAAAAATAACATACAATGAGCAGTTCTTC
>-|TRBV7-2|-|TRBJ1-6
CASSSGGGLNSPLHF
TGTGCCAGCAGCTCGGGTGGGGGACTTAATTCACCCCTCCACTTT
>-|TRBV5-6|-|TRBJ2-2
CASSSGTGELFF
TGTGCCAGCAGCTCCGGGACCGGGGAGCTGTTTTTT
>-|TRBV6-1|-|TRBJ1-1
CASSEVWGRAEAFF
TGTGCCAGCAGTGAAGTCTGGGGGCGGGCTGAAGCTTTCTTT
>-|TRBV7-9|-|TRBJ1-2
CASSLWGANLNYGYTF
TGTGCCAGCAGCTTATGGGGAGCCAATCTTAACTATGGCTACACCTTC
>-|TRBV19|-|TRBJ1-5
CASRWQVNSNQPQHF
TGTGCCAGTAGGTGGCAGGTTAATAGCAATCAGCCCCAGCATTTT
>-|TRBV19|-|TRBJ2-1
CASSIAGQRYNEQFF
TGTGCCAGTAGTATCGCGGGACAGAGATACAATGAGCAGTTCTTC
>-|TRBV4-3|-|TRBJ1-2
CASSQDRGNYGYTF
TGCGCCAGCAGCCAAGACAGGGGAAACTATGGCTACACCTTC
>TRBD1|TRBV2|-|TRBJ1-1
CASRYRGLNEAFF
TGTGCCAGCAGATACAGGGGGCTGAATGAAGCTTTCTTT
>TRBD1|TRBV15|-|TRBJ2-6
CATSGGQGFSWGANVLTF
TGTGCCACCAGCGGAGGACAGGGATTCTCGTGGGGAGCCAACGTCCTGACTTTC
>-|TRBV7-8|few|TRBJ1-3
CASSLGVRQSGNTIYF
TGTGCCAGCAGCTTAGGCGTAAGACAGTCTGGAAACACCATATATTTT
>-|TRBV6-5|-|TRBJ2-7
CASKLPGYEQYF
TGTGCCAGCAAACTACCCGGCTACGAGCAGTACTTC
>TRBD1|TRBV10-3|-|TRBJ1-1
CAISDRGRVNGAFF
TGTGCCATCAGTGACAGGGGGCGGGTAAATGGAGCTTTCTTT
>TRBD1|TRBV5-1|once|TRBJ2-7
CASKGTGTGAYEQYF
TGCGCCAGCAAGGGGACCGGGACAGGGGCCTACGAGCAGTACTTC
>-|TRBV5-1|-|TRBJ1-6
CASSSGDGKNSPLHF
TGCGCCAGCAGCTCGGGGGACGGGAAAAATTCACCCCTCCACTTT
>-|TRBV19|-|TRBJ1-1
CASMGGSRADDEAFF
TGTGCCTCTATGGGGGGGAGCAGGGCAGATGATGAAGCTTTCTTT
>TRBD1|TRBV29-1|-|TRBJ2-7
CSVARDRDHEQYF
TGCAGCGTTGCCCGGGACAGGGACCACGAGCAGTACTTC
>TRBD2|TRBV4-3|-|TRBJ2-1
CASSQVKAGIPYNEQFF
TGCGCCAGCAGCCAAGTTAAAGCGGGGATACCCTACAATGAGCAGTTCTTC
>-|TRBV7-2|-|TRBJ1-1
CASSTWTDNTEAFF
TGTGCCAGCAGCACCTGGACAGATAACACTGAAGCTTTCTTT
>TRBD1|TRBV6-5|-|TRBJ1-2
CASRNNPGTAYGYTF
TGTGCCAGCAGAAATAATCCCGGGACAGCATATGGCTACACCTTC
>TRBD1|TRBV9|-|TRBJ2-2
CASRSPGTGNTGELFF
TGTGCCAGCAGGAGCCCCGGGACAGGGAACACCGGGGAGCTGTTTTTT